A single sample gave rise to the 32 T cell receptor beta chains below, sequenced in a study of CD8 T cells in Susac syndrome. Random hexamers primed reverse transcription of roughly 0.45 to 1 ug RNA. TCRdb used MiXCR to reprocess the immunoSEQ multiplex PCR reads, holding one entry per CDR3 protein. The table includes about 73,000 distinct CDR3 sequences, approximately 94% detected once. Specimen: CD8+ T cells from PBMCs. These TCRs come from a human donor with multiple sclerosis.

The gene calls are TRBV30 and TRBJ1-1; a possible D gene is TRBD1 (6 bases). Germline V lookup: CDR1 GTSNPN, CDR2 SVGIG (reference sequence). The CDR3 is 12 residues long. V was trimmed by 3 bases and J by 7 bases, leaving 12 bases between them. The DNA for the CDR3 is TGTGCCTGGAGGGAAGGACAGATTGAAGCTTTCTTT. It is translated as CAWREGQIEAFF.

The rearrangement uses TRBV29-1 and TRBJ2-7; 8 nucleotides match TRBD1. Germline V gene lookup returns CDR1 SQVTM and CDR2 ANQGSEA. J was trimmed by 0 bases and V by 5 bases; bases with no gene match: 6. This CDR3 comprises 14 residues. The CDR3 DNA sequence: TGCAGCGTTTTGGACAGGGCGGACTCCTACGAGCAGTACTTC. This gives the protein CSVLDRADSYEQYF.

The V and J genes are TRBV9 and TRBJ1-3; 7 bases align to TRBD1. Germline lookup yields CDR1 SGDLS and CDR2 YYNGEE. CDR3 length: 15 residues. Unmatched junction bases numbered 3, after V lost 0 bases and J lost 3 bases. CDR3 coding DNA: TGTGCCAGCAGCGTAGCCGGGACAGTTGGAAACACCATATATTTT. Translated, it gives CASSVAGTVGNTIYF.

V and J are TRBV7-2 and TRBJ2-7; D gene ambiguous. Trimming took off 1 base at V and 3 bases at J, with 10 bases between the two ends. The CDR3 sequence is 14 residues long. CDR1 is SGHTA and CDR2 is FQGNSA in the germline V gene. Here the CDR3 reads CASSLGLPNYEQYF. For the CDR3, the DNA is TGTGCCAGCAGCTTAGGACTTCCGAACTACGAGCAGTACTTC.

This clonotype was detected only a few times. V gene TRBV19 combines with J gene TRBJ2-7; the D is unclear. The CDR3 length is 13 residues. Trimming removed 2 bases from V and 4 bases from J, with 9 bases in between. Germline V CDR1 and CDR2: LNHDA, SQIVND (reference sequence). CDR3 amino acids: CASSIQGWYEQYF. The CDR3 DNA reads TGTGCCAGTAGTATACAAGGTTGGTACGAGCAGTACTTC.

To note about this clonotype: The junction shows a germline mismatch at one end, possibly a read error. The J gene is TRBJ2-2, the V gene TRBV5-6, with D possibly TRBD2 on 6 matching bases. Germline V gene sequence: CDR1 SGHDT, CDR2 YYEEEE. The CDR3 runs to 15 residues. The CDR3 spells CASSPPHRGTGELVF. The CDR3 DNA follows: TGTGCCAGCAGCCCCCCCCATCGGGGGACCGGGGAGCTGGTTTTT.

There are a few counts of this clonotype. The chain carries TRBV5-1 and TRBJ2-5, with 7 nucleotides matching TRBD2. The J segment lost 1 base and the V segment lost 5 bases, leaving 2 bases of the junction unmatched. Germline values: CDR1 SGHRS, CDR2 YFSETQ. This CDR3 spans 13 amino acids. CDR3 bases: TGCGCCAGCAGTCCGGGGGGCCAAGAGACCCAGTACTTC. The encoded protein is CASSPGGQETQYF. The variable domain in full, completed from reference TRBV5-1 and TRBJ2-5, reads KAGVTQTPRYLIKTRGQQVTLSCSPISGHRSVSWYQQTPGQGLQFLFEYFSETQRNKGNFPGRFSGRQFSNSRSEMNVSTLELGDSALYLCASSPGGQETQYFGPGTRLLVL.

This clonotype was observed a single time. The rearrangement joins TRBV29-1 to TRBJ2-1; TRBD2 matches 9 bases. J lost 9 bases, V lost 4 bases, and 7 bases had no gene match. The CDR3 sequence is 13 residues long. The germline CDR1 and CDR2 sequences are SQVTM and ANQGSEA. CDR3 nucleotides: TGCAGCGTTGTACGGCGGGGGGGCCCTGAGCAGTTCTTC. This codes for CSVVRRGGPEQFF.

The chain uses TRBV27 and TRBJ2-3; D ambiguous. Trimming removed 3 bases at V and 2 bases at J, with 9 bases between. CDR1 is MNHEY and CDR2 is SMNVEV in the germline V gene (reference sequence). The CDR3 runs to 14 residues. The CDR3 spells CASSLASLTDTQYF. DNA for the CDR3: TGTGCCAGCAGTTTGGCATCTCTCACAGATACGCAGTATTTT.

The genes are TRBV19 and TRBJ2-3; no clear D gene. The CDR3 is 13 residues long. Germline lookup yields CDR1 LNHDA and CDR2 SQIVND (reference sequence). V was trimmed by 1 base and J by 2 bases, leaving 4 bases between them. The CDR3 DNA reads as TGTGCCAGTAGTATAGTTCCCACAGATACGCAGTATTTT. Its translation is CASSIVPTDTQYF.

The chain joins TRBV20-1 to TRBJ1-1; TRBD1 agrees at 9 bases. Germline assignment: CDR1 DFQATT and CDR2 SNEGSKA (reference sequence). CDR3 size: 11 residues. V was pared by 5 bases and J by 7 bases, with 2 bases of the junction left unmatched. The CDR3 is CSAHRGREAFF. CDR3 DNA sequence: TGCAGTGCTCACAGGGGGCGTGAAGCTTTCTTT.

V is TRBV6-5 and J is TRBJ2-7; D is undetermined. The CDR3 is 12 residues long. In germline, CDR1 is MNHEY, CDR2 SVGAGI. With 0 bases removed from V and 10 bases from J, the gap between germline ends came to 10 bases. The CDR3 loop is CASSYSALGQYF. The CDR3 nucleotides are TGTGCCAGCAGTTACTCGGCGCTGGGCCAGTACTTC.

This rearrangement joins TRBV7-9 to TRBJ2-1; 13 bases agree with TRBD2. V trimming: 6 bases; J trimming: 4 bases; junction bases outside the gene matches: 6. The CDR3 sequence is 16 residues long. Germline loops: CDR1 SEHNR, CDR2 FQNEAQ (reference sequence). CDR3 in DNA: TGTGCCAGCAGTGGACTAGCGGGAGTGGCTTACAATGAGCAGTTCTTC. As protein: CASSGLAGVAYNEQFF.

The V and J genes are TRBV6-5 and TRBJ2-3; TRBD2 aligns across 7 bases. Germline V gene lookup returns CDR1 MNHEY and CDR2 SVGAGI. V shed 2 bases and J 8 bases; nucleotides not matched to a gene: 10. CDR3 length: 15 amino acids. CDR3 DNA sequence: TGTGCCAGCAGTTACGGGCGACGAACGGGAGGTACGCAGTATTTT. The encoded protein is CASSYGRRTGGTQYF.

The V and J genes are TRBV13 and TRBJ1-1; no clear D gene. Germline loops: CDR1 PRHDT, CDR2 FYEKMQ (reference sequence). This CDR3 is built from 13 residues. With 4 bases removed from V and 5 bases from J, the gap between germline ends came to 11 bases. In DNA form, the CDR3 reads TGTGCCAGCAGCTCTAACGAGCAGACTGAAGCTTTCTTT. This translates into CASSSNEQTEAFF.

The chain couples TRBV3-1 to TRBJ1-2; 7 bases line up with TRBD1. J lost 5 bases, V lost 1 base, and 1 base had no gene match. Per the germline V gene, CDR1 is LGHDT and CDR2 is YNNKEL (reference sequence). CDR3 size: 13 residues. CDR3 loop: CASSQGDSYGYTF. The CDR3 DNA sequence: TGTGCCAGCAGCCAAGGGGACAGTTATGGCTACACCTTC.

This sequence joins TRBV7-9 and TRBJ2-7, with 11 bases aligning to TRBD2. With V trimmed by 0 bases and J by 3 bases, 1 base remained unmatched. There are 15 residues in the CDR3. Germline lookup yields CDR1 SEHNR and CDR2 FQNEAQ (reference sequence). CDR3 bases: TGTGCCAGCAGCTTAGCTCTAGCGGGAGGCTACGAGCAGTACTTC. Translated, it gives CASSLALAGGYEQYF. Combining the CDR3 with reference TRBV7-9 and TRBJ2-7 gives the whole variable domain DTGVSQNPRHKITKRGQNVTFRCDPISEHNRLYWYRQTLGQGPEFLTYFQNEAQLEKSRLLSDRFSAERPKGSFSTLEIQRTEQGDSAMYLCASSLALAGGYEQYFGPGTRLTVT.

The chain is built from TRBV7-9 and TRBJ1-1, with a tentative D call TRBD1 (5 bases). In germline, CDR1 is SEHNR, CDR2 FQNEAQ (reference sequence). The CDR3 extends over 12 amino acids. Deletions cut 4 bases from V and 7 bases from J, with 10 bases between. CDR3 region: CASSSGRFEAFF. The CDR3 nucleotides read TGTGCCAGCAGCTCGGGACGGTTTGAAGCTTTCTTT.

This chain links TRBV27 with TRBJ1-1; 7 bases match TRBD1. Unmatched junction bases numbered 13, after V lost 8 bases and J lost 1 base. Germline CDR1 reads MNHEY; CDR2 reads SMNVEV (reference sequence). The length of the CDR3 is 16 residues. CDR3 in DNA: TGTGCCAGCTCCCCCCCGGGGACAGCCGCGAACACTGAAGCTTTCTTT. It is translated as CASSPPGTAANTEAFF.

This chain links TRBV20-1 with TRBJ1-1; 12 bases agree with TRBD1. Germline CDR1 reads DFQATT; CDR2 reads SNEGSKA (reference sequence). The CDR3 consists of 14 residues. The ends lost 5 bases at V and 6 bases at J; junction bases unmatched: 7. CDR3 residues: CSAPPGQGAPEAFF. Here the CDR3 DNA reads TGCAGTGCTCCCCCGGGACAGGGGGCCCCTGAAGCTTTCTTT.

The J gene is TRBJ2-1, the V gene TRBV9, with D maybe TRBD2 (7 bases). Per germline, CDR1 SGDLS and CDR2 YYNGEE. There are 14 residues in the CDR3. With 4 bases removed from V and 8 bases from J, the gap between germline ends came to 16 bases. The CDR3 protein is CASSPRQGRDEQFF. DNA of the CDR3: TGTGCCAGCAGCCCCCGCCAGGGGAGGGATGAGCAGTTCTTC.

The chain couples TRBV19 to TRBJ2-1, with TRBD1 matching over 7 bases. CDR1 and CDR2 from the germline V gene are LNHDA and SQIVND (reference sequence). CDR3 length: 13 residues. J gave up 6 bases and V 5 bases, and 4 bases lay outside the gene matches. The CDR3 is CASSPGTVNEQFF. Written as DNA, the CDR3 is TGTGCCAGTAGTCCGGGGACAGTCAATGAGCAGTTCTTC.

This chain joins TRBV29-1 and TRBJ2-1; no firm D call. This CDR3 comprises 13 residues. Trimming cost V 3 bases and J 8 bases, with 14 bases left between them. Germline V lookup: CDR1 SQVTM, CDR2 ANQGSEA. The CDR3 reads CSVDGPRMDEQFF. Written as DNA, the CDR3 is TGCAGCGTTGATGGGCCCAGGATGGATGAGCAGTTCTTC.

The rearrangement links TRBV6-6 to TRBJ1-1; D remains unclear. The CDR3 is 13 amino acids. The V end was cut by 6 bases, the J end by 0 bases, with 8 bases between. Germline V CDR1 and CDR2: MNHNY, SVGAGI (reference sequence). The CDR3 DNA sequence: TGTGCCAGCAGCGACACCATGAACACTGAAGCTTTCTTT. Translated, it gives CASSDTMNTEAFF.

A word on this clonotype: A junction end diverges from the germline sequence, so it may reflect a read error. The chain recombines TRBV12-5 with TRBJ2-2; D could derive from TRBD1 or TRBD2 (5 bases each). Germline-derived CDR1 and CDR2 are LGHNT and FRNRAP. CDR3 length equals 16 residues. CDR3 in amino acids: CASVLVLEGFTGELFF. CDR3 coding DNA: TGTGCTAGTGTTTTGGTACTCGAGGGGTTCACCGGGGAGCTGTTTTTT.

The chain carries TRBV27 and TRBJ2-2; D unresolved. The CDR3 extends over 16 amino acids. CDR1 MNHEY and CDR2 SMNVEV come from the germline V gene (reference sequence). Trimming cost V 4 bases and J 0 bases, with 12 bases left between them. The DNA for the CDR3 is TGTGCCAGCAGTTCCCACAGCACCGCGAACACCGGGGAGCTGTTTTTT. Translated, it gives CASSSHSTANTGELFF.

This chain uses TRBV5-4 with TRBJ2-7, with no clear D. Germline-derived CDR1 and CDR2 are SGHNT and YYREEE (reference sequence). This CDR3 has 14 residues. Trimming stripped 0 bases from V and 2 bases from J, with 9 bases between. CDR3 sequence (DNA): TGTGCCAGCAGCTTGGGTTCAGCCCCCTACGAGCAGTACTTC. Translation: CASSLGSAPYEQYF.

This chain joins TRBV29-1 and TRBJ2-1; no firm D call. Trimming stripped 1 base from V and 3 bases from J, with 7 bases between. Germline loops: CDR1 SQVTM, CDR2 ANQGSEA. The CDR3 loop spans 13 amino acids. DNA for the CDR3: TGCAGCGTTGAAGGAGGTAGCTACAATGAGCAGTTCTTC. This sequence encodes CSVEGGSYNEQFF.

The genes are TRBV29-1 and TRBJ2-1, with D possibly matching TRBD1 (5 bases). The V end was cut by 3 bases, the J end by 5 bases, with 14 bases between. Germline V gene sequence: CDR1 SQVTM, CDR2 ANQGSEA. This CDR3 comprises 14 residues. The CDR3 coding sequence is TGCAGCGTTGAGCGCAGGGCGTTAAACAATGAGCAGTTCTTC. Protein product: CSVERRALNNEQFF.

This clonotype is a singleton in its sample. The CDR3 region has the DNA TGTGCCAGCAGCACGCGGGACAGGTCCCACAATGAGCAGTTCTTC. This sequence encodes CASSTRDRSHNEQFF. V gene TRBV7-6 combines with J gene TRBJ2-1; TRBD1 agrees at 8 bases. The CDR3 consists of 15 residues. From germline, CDR1 is SGHVS and CDR2 FNYEAQ. V gave up 5 bases and J gave up 5 bases; unmatched junction bases: 8.

This clonotype was counted a single time. The rearrangement joins TRBV6-6 to TRBJ1-5; perhaps TRBD1 as D (6 bases). This CDR3 has 14 amino acids. Germline CDR1 and CDR2: MNHNY and SVGAGI (reference sequence). With 5 bases removed from V and 7 bases from J, the gap between germline ends came to 15 bases. The DNA of the CDR3 is TGTGCCAGCAGTCATATCCCCCAGGGGCAGCCCCAGCATTTT. Translation gives CASSHIPQGQPQHF.

The genes are TRBV7-9 and TRBJ2-7; TRBD2 is a possible D gene (5 bases). The germline CDR1 and CDR2 sequences are SEHNR and FQNEAQ (reference sequence). The ends were cut back, 3 bases at V and 2 bases at J, with 11 bases in the middle. This CDR3 contains 14 residues. CDR3 amino acids: CASSLAGAAYEQYF. The CDR3 bases are TGTGCCAGCAGCTTGGCTGGAGCGGCCTACGAGCAGTACTTC.